Each of the 28 T cell receptor beta chains below was sequenced from the same sample in a study of cytomegalovirus exposure and HLA in healthy donors. PCR was performed using 60 Vbeta and 13 Jbeta primers. The data were produced by immunoSEQ multiplex PCR, yet TCRdb's version contains in-frame clones alone and is incomplete. This table holds fewer than 200,000 clones, over 65% found once. The sequenced sample was PBMCs. These receptors originate from a man aged 40-49 years in good health and CMV-seropositive.

In DNA form, the CDR3 reads TGTGCCAGTAGTAAGGACGACAGGGAGGCCCAGTACTTC. This encodes CASSKDDREAQYF. The chain recombines TRBV19 with TRBJ2-5, with TRBD1 as a possible D gene (7 bases). V lost 4 bases to trimming and J lost 9 bases, with 15 bases between them. CDR3 length: 13 amino acids. Germline lookup yields CDR1 LNHDA and CDR2 SQIVND (reference sequence).

The rearrangement links TRBV9 to TRBJ2-2; TRBD2 might be the D (6 bases). Germline V gene data show CDR1 as SGDLS and CDR2 as YYNGEE. This CDR3 comprises 15 residues. V shed 2 bases and J shed 8 bases, with 16 bases lying between them. CDR3 region: CASSVTGVPSGELFF. The CDR3 bases are TGTGCCAGCAGCGTGACGGGGGTACCTTCTGGGGAGCTGTTTTTT.

The chain links TRBV10-3 to TRBJ1-1; D is uncertain. Germline-derived CDR1 and CDR2 are ENHRY and SYGVKD. The ends were cut back, 3 bases at V and 1 base at J, with 15 bases in the middle. The CDR3 is 16 residues long. Here the CDR3 DNA reads TGTGCCATCAGTGACTCCCCAGGTACGGAGAACACTGAAGCTTTCTTT. Amino acid sequence: CAISDSPGTENTEAFF.

This clone came up once. V and J are TRBV4-3 and TRBJ2-5, with D possibly being TRBD2 (6 bases). The germline CDR1 and CDR2 sequences are LGHNA and YSLEER. The germline V and J ends were trimmed by 0 bases and 5 bases, with 10 bases remaining between them. The CDR3 consists of 14 residues. The DNA for the CDR3 is TGCGCCAGCAGCCAAGATGGGGGGTTTGAGACCCAGTACTTC. Protein product: CASSQDGGFETQYF.

The rearrangement uses TRBV7-6 and TRBJ2-2; D possibly corresponds to TRBD1 (6 bases). Germline CDR1 SGHVS, CDR2 FNYEAQ. The CDR3 loop spans 15 amino acids. The V gene lost 5 bases and the J gene lost 4 bases, with 14 bases spanning the gap. CDR3 residues: CASSNRDIRTGELFF. DNA of the CDR3: TGTGCCAGCAGCAACCGGGACATACGCACCGGGGAGCTGTTTTTT.

The J gene is TRBJ2-1, the V gene TRBV19, with 9 bases identical to TRBD2. Germline lookup yields CDR1 LNHDA and CDR2 SQIVND (reference sequence). The CDR3 is 15 residues long. After removal of 7 bases from V and 7 bases from J, the junction contained 11 bases not matched to a gene. The CDR3 loop is CASNFAGGTGNEQFF. The CDR3 region has the DNA TGTGCCAGTAATTTTGCGGGGGGGACGGGAAATGAGCAGTTCTTC.

The V call is TRBV15, the J call TRBJ1-5, with 11 nucleotides matching TRBD1. The CDR3 has 17 residues. The J segment lost 2 bases and the V segment lost 5 bases, leaving 8 bases of the junction unmatched. Germline V gives CDR1 LNHNV, CDR2 YYDKDF (reference sequence). CDR3 in amino acids: CATSRGQGANGNQPQHF. DNA of the CDR3: TGTGCCACCAGCCGTGGACAGGGGGCGAACGGCAATCAGCCCCAGCATTTT.

The chain couples TRBV9 to TRBJ2-3; maybe TRBD1 (7 bases). Germline V gene data show CDR1 as SGDLS and CDR2 as YYNGEE. The CDR3 contains 15 residues. Trimming removed 1 base from V and 5 bases from J, with 14 bases in between. The CDR3 bases are TGTGCCAGCAGCGTACGCAGGGGGGCAAAAGATACGCAGTATTTT. Encoded protein: CASSVRRGAKDTQYF.

This chain connects TRBV7-8 to TRBJ2-5; 7 nucleotides line up with TRBD1. The CDR3 loop spans 13 amino acids. J was trimmed by 3 bases and V by 7 bases; bases with no gene match: 5. Germline lookup yields CDR1 SGHVS and CDR2 FQNEAQ. This chain's CDR3 is CASTPGTEETQYF. The CDR3 DNA is TGTGCCAGCACTCCCGGGACAGAAGAGACCCAGTACTTC. The variable domain in full, with the rest retrieved from reference TRBV7-8 and TRBJ2-5, is GAGVSQSPRYKVAKRGQDVALRCDPISGHVSLFWYQQALGQGPEFLTYFQNEAQLDKSGLPSDRFFAERPEGSVSTLKIQRTQQEDSAVYLCASTPGTEETQYFGPGTRLLVL.

The count of this clone is one. This rearrangement joins TRBV5-4 to TRBJ2-3; a weak D match, TRBD1 (7 bases). The V end lost 6 bases, the J end lost 7 bases, and 18 bases lay between the germline ends. Germline V gene lookup returns CDR1 SGHNT and CDR2 YYREEE (reference sequence). This CDR3 has 14 residues. The CDR3 loop reads CASTMVGGGHTQYF. CDR3 nucleotide sequence: TGTGCCAGCACCATGGTAGGAGGGGGCCATACGCAGTATTTT.

This chain uses TRBV5-4 with TRBJ2-6; 7 bases are a match to TRBD1. Germline values: CDR1 SGHNT, CDR2 YYREEE (reference sequence). This CDR3 spans 16 amino acids. V gave up 4 bases and J gave up 0 bases; unmatched junction bases: 4. CDR3 region: CASSPGQSSGANVLTF. CDR3 DNA sequence: TGTGCCAGCAGCCCGGGACAGAGCTCTGGGGCCAACGTCCTGACTTTC.

In DNA, the CDR3 is TGCGCCAGCAGCCTGGGACGACAGGACCACACTGAAGCTTTCTTT. Translating it yields CASSLGRQDHTEAFF. The chain couples TRBV5-1 to TRBJ1-1; possibly TRBD1 for D (6 bases). The CDR3 loop spans 15 amino acids. V lost 4 bases and J lost 3, with 16 bases in between. CDR1 SGHRS and CDR2 YFSETQ come from the germline V gene.

The chain uses TRBV7-2 and TRBJ2-7, with TRBD1 identical over 7 bases. Germline CDR1 and CDR2: SGHTA and FQGNSA. The CDR3 consists of 14 residues. After removal of 3 bases from V and 1 base from J, the junction contained 3 bases not matched to a gene. Here the CDR3 DNA reads TGTGCCAGCAGCTTCCGGGACAGTTCCTACGAGCAGTACTTC. Its translation is CASSFRDSSYEQYF.

V gene TRBV5-1 combines with J gene TRBJ1-1; TRBD1 matches 8 bases. This CDR3 has 15 residues. From germline, CDR1 is SGHRS and CDR2 YFSETQ. V shed 0 bases and J 1 base; nucleotides not matched to a gene: 2. The CDR3 nucleotides read TGCGCCAGCAGCTTGGCAGGGGGCGGGAACACTGAAGCTTTCTTT. Protein: CASSLAGGGNTEAFF.

The J gene is TRBJ1-2, the V gene TRBV27; D perhaps matches TRBD1 (5 bases). The V and J ends lost 3 bases and 2 bases respectively, with 22 bases between them. The CDR3 is 18 amino acids. Germline V gene lookup returns CDR1 MNHEY and CDR2 SMNVEV (reference sequence). The CDR3 region is CASSFLSPGAGKNYGYTF. CDR3 DNA: TGTGCCAGCAGTTTCCTCTCCCCTGGGGCAGGAAAGAACTATGGCTACACCTTC.

The rearrangement links TRBV4-2 to TRBJ1-2; D is unclear. The V and J ends lost 2 bases and 1 base respectively, with 11 bases between them. Germline V gene data show CDR1 as LGHNA and CDR2 as YNFKEQ. There are 15 residues in the CDR3. For the CDR3, the DNA is TGTGCCAGCAGCCAATGGAGGGATCTTAACTATGGCTACACCTTC. This codes for CASSQWRDLNYGYTF.

This rearrangement joins TRBV4-2 to TRBJ2-3; 8 positions agree with TRBD2. The CDR3 contains 18 residues. Germline V lookup: CDR1 LGHNA, CDR2 YNFKEQ. V dropped 0 bases and J dropped 7; count of bases not matched to a gene: 15. DNA for the CDR3: TGTGCCAGCAGCCAAGAAACCTCCGGGACTAGTGGGCTATATACGCAGTATTTT. This sequence encodes CASSQETSGTSGLYTQYF.

This clone was seen a few times. The chain joins TRBV9 to TRBJ1-1, with 7 bases fitting TRBD1. Germline CDR1 is SGDLS and CDR2 is YYNGEE. This CDR3 contains 15 residues. Unmatched junction bases numbered 11, after V lost 4 bases and J lost 5 bases. Written as DNA, the CDR3 is TGTGCCAGCAGCCCGGGATTGACAGGGCCAACTGAAGCTTTCTTT. It specifies CASSPGLTGPTEAFF.

This clone was counted a few times. The V call is TRBV30, the J call TRBJ1-2; TRBD1 agrees at 7 bases. The V gene's germline CDR1 is GTSNPN and CDR2 SVGIG (reference sequence). V trimming: 3 bases; J trimming: 2 bases; junction bases outside the gene matches: 15. This CDR3 contains 17 residues. The CDR3 is CAWSRPFVRDRNYGYTF. In nucleotides, the CDR3 is TGTGCCTGGAGCCGTCCCTTCGTCCGGGACAGAAACTATGGCTACACCTTC.

This sequence joins TRBV7-2 and TRBJ1-1; D not resolved. CDR3 length: 13 amino acids. Per the germline V gene, CDR1 is SGHTA and CDR2 is FQGNSA. Trimming left V 5 bases short and J 5 bases short, with 12 bases between. In DNA, the CDR3 is TGTGCCAGCAGCCGGGCGGGGAGGACTGAAGCTTTCTTT. It encodes CASSRAGRTEAFF.

This chain joins TRBV11-2 and TRBJ2-2; D is perhaps TRBD1 (5 bases). V gave up 1 base and J gave up 4 bases, with 13 bases separating them. The CDR3 covers 16 residues. CDR1 is SGHAT and CDR2 is FQNNGV in the germline V gene. CDR3 in amino acids: CASSLVVRAGTGELFF. In DNA, the CDR3 is TGTGCCAGCAGCTTAGTAGTCAGGGCTGGCACCGGGGAGCTGTTTTTT.

The chain employs TRBV5-1 and TRBJ2-7; D unresolved. Trimming shortened V by 0 bases and J by 0 bases, and 7 bases separated the two germline ends. Per the germline V gene, CDR1 is SGHRS and CDR2 is YFSETQ. The length of the CDR3 is 14 residues. The CDR3 DNA reads as TGCGCCAGCAGCTTGGGCCAGGTCTCCTACGAGCAGTACTTC. Protein product: CASSLGQVSYEQYF. Together with reference TRBV5-1 and TRBJ2-7, the CDR3 gives the full variable domain: KAGVTQTPRYLIKTRGQQVTLSCSPISGHRSVSWYQQTPGQGLQFLFEYFSETQRNKGNFPGRFSGRQFSNSRSEMNVSTLELGDSALYLCASSLGQVSYEQYFGPGTRLTVT.

This rearrangement joins TRBV30 to TRBJ2-1; 8 nucleotides agree with TRBD2. The V and J ends lost 2 bases and 10 bases, in that order; junction bases with no gene match: 1. Germline lookup yields CDR1 GTSNPN and CDR2 SVGIG (reference sequence). This CDR3 is 11 amino acids long. In DNA form, the CDR3 reads TGTGCCTGGAGTAGCGGGGGCGAGCAGTTCTTC. Protein: CAWSSGGEQFF.

V gene TRBV5-1 combines with J gene TRBJ2-5, with D possibly being TRBD1 (6 bases). CDR1 SGHRS and CDR2 YFSETQ come from the germline V gene. This CDR3 comprises 14 residues. The ends were cut back, 3 bases at V and 2 bases at J, with 11 bases in the middle. The CDR3, as DNA: TGCGCCAGCAGCTCGCCAGGGGATCAAGAGACCCAGTACTTC. Residues: CASSSPGDQETQYF. Full variable domain (remainder filled in from reference TRBV5-1 and TRBJ2-5): KAGVTQTPRYLIKTRGQQVTLSCSPISGHRSVSWYQQTPGQGLQFLFEYFSETQRNKGNFPGRFSGRQFSNSRSEMNVSTLELGDSALYLCASSSPGDQETQYFGPGTRLLVL.

This clone has only a few counts. V gene TRBV21-1 combines with J gene TRBJ2-1; TRBD2, as called in the table, went unchecked against the DNA. TRBV21-1 is annotated as a pseudogene. The CDR3 length is 15 residues. As DNA, the CDR3 is TGTGCCAGCAGCACGCGGGGAGCGGGATACAATGAGCAGTTCTTC. Protein sequence: CASSTRGAGYNEQFF.

This sequence joins TRBV6-5 and TRBJ2-1, with D possibly being TRBD2 (5 bases). The germline gives CDR1 MNHEY, CDR2 SVGAGI. The CDR3 contains 12 residues. Deletions cut 7 bases from V and 6 bases from J, with 10 bases between. The CDR3 is CASKRAGNEQFF. CDR3 nucleotide sequence: TGTGCCAGCAAAAGGGCGGGCAATGAGCAGTTCTTC.

This chain uses TRBV5-1 with TRBJ1-6, with D perhaps TRBD1 (5 bases). V was cut by 3 bases and J by 6 bases, with 7 bases left in between. CDR1 is SGHRS, CDR2 YFSETQ, per germline. This CDR3 comprises 13 residues. The CDR3 DNA follows: TGCGCCAGCAGCTCTGACAGTAATTCACCCCTCCACTTT. Its protein is CASSSDSNSPLHF.

J is TRBJ2-7 and V is TRBV6-1; D is possibly TRBD2 (6 bases). The CDR3 is 14 residues long. Trimming took off 9 bases at V and 6 bases at J, with 21 bases between the two ends. Germline lookup yields CDR1 MNHNS and CDR2 SASEGT. The CDR3 sequence is CASKTATAGGEQYF. The CDR3, as DNA: TGTGCCAGTAAAACCGCTACAGCCGGGGGCGAGCAGTACTTC.